This T cell receptor (beta chain) was obtained from a study of Ad26.COV2.S vaccination and SARS-CoV-2 variants. Overall study context: Ad26.COV2.S shots went into the muscle once or twice, 56 days apart.

Note on this clone: Its antigen is unidentified.

CDR3 length equals 14 residues. The germline V and J ends were trimmed by 1 base and 5 bases, with 12 bases remaining between them. Germline V gene sequence: CDR1 SGHTA, CDR2 FQGNSA. Treatment indicated: some 19 received Ad26.COV2.S at low or high dose, single or two shots; about five received placebo; per-sample allocation not given. The samples were gathered on day 63 after the first injection of vaccine or placebo. This table comes from immunoSEQ multiplex PCR, and its TCRdb copy is limited to in-frame clones, with some not included. The sample yields around 420,000 clones, approximately 87% seen once. General study findings and limits: Those who received vaccine or placebo ended up with similar non-spike TCR breadth. Vaccinees reportedly had broad spike-specific CD8+ and CD4+ T cell responses. Total responses of T cells may have been underestimated by the analyses of TCR breadth and depth.

The chain employs TRBV7-2 and TRBJ2-7, with D possibly matching TRBD2 (5 bases). This specimen consisted of peripheral blood, obtained in a trial of Ad26.COV2.S vaccine versus placebo. This sequence was found in a person aged 18 to 65 who received the Ad26.COV2.S COVID-19 vaccine or a placebo. This CDR3 is CASSLDPLAHEQYF. CDR3 DNA: TGTGCCAGCAGCTTAGACCCCCTAGCACACGAGCAGTACTTC.